The entry below describes one T cell receptor beta chain. This sample was included in a study of shared clonotypes between healthy human individuals. Germline lookup yields CDR1 SNHLY and CDR2 FYNNEI. The CDR3 sequence is 14 residues long. The V and J ends lost 8 bases and 5 bases, in that order; junction bases with no gene match: 8. Donors included only healthy HIV-negative adults lacking recent acute infections or vaccinations. The assay ran at deep level. Produced via immunoSEQ multiplex PCR; TCRdb's table is partial and in-frame only. The sample lists 2 million or so clones; over 85% were seen once.

The sample comprised naive CD4+ T cells sorted from blood. Subset: CD45RA+ positively selected. The sequence was obtained from a man between 18 and 29 years old in good health. This chain links TRBV2 with TRBJ2-2; 7 nucleotides agree with TRBD2. The CDR3 reads CASGSGGKTGELFF. The CDR3 DNA reads as TGTGCCAGCGGGTCCGGGGGGAAAACCGGGGAGCTGTTTTTT. Full variable domain (outside the CDR3, taken from reference TRBV2 and TRBJ2-2): EPEVTQTPSHQVTQMGQEVILRCVPISNHLYFYWYRQILGQKVEFLVSFYNNEISEKSEIFDDQFSVERPDGSNFTLKIRSTKLEDSAMYFCASGSGGKTGELFFGEGSRLTVL.